These 14 T cell receptor beta chains were all obtained from the same sample, sequenced in a study of cytomegalovirus exposure and HLA in healthy donors (dated by TCRdb to the late 2010s). Library preparation employed the immunoSEQ multiplex PCR assay. For the multiplex PCR, a mixture combining 60 forward primers for TCR Vbeta segments and 13 reverse primers for TCR Jbeta segments was used. What TCRdb holds here is the immuneACCESS table cut down to in-frame rearrangements. Part of the clones is not present; checked against another copy, under half of the missing clones reflect an unresolved V gene, and the others are unexplained. Counted in this sample were over 120,000 clones; 77% of them appeared once. About 3.7% of the sample belongs to the ten largest clones. The material sequenced was PBMCs. These receptors originate from a male donor in good health and CMV-seronegative.

The gene calls are TRBV6-1 and TRBJ2-3; TRBD2 matches 7 bases. V trimming: 5 bases; J trimming: 2 bases; junction bases outside the gene matches: 4. This CDR3 has 14 amino acids. Looked up from germline, CDR1 is MNHNS and CDR2 is SASEGT. CDR3 in amino acids: CASSTGGNTDTQYF. The CDR3 DNA reads TGTGCCAGCAGTACCGGGGGGAACACAGATACGCAGTATTTT.

The V and J genes are TRBV9 and TRBJ1-6; D unresolved. V lost 2 bases and J lost 8, with 11 bases in between. This CDR3 is 14 amino acids long. CDR1 SGDLS and CDR2 YYNGEE come from the germline V gene. The CDR3 sequence: CASSVGPLDSPLHF. The CDR3 DNA follows: TGTGCCAGCAGCGTTGGCCCCTTGGATTCACCCCTCCACTTT.

V and J are TRBV21-1 and TRBJ2-7; the D call TRBD2 from the table was never checked on the DNA. TRBV21-1 constitutes a pseudogene. The CDR3 contains 19 residues. The DNA of the CDR3 is TGTGCCAGCAGCAAAAACCCCCATACCGGGACTAGCGGTGCCTACGAGCAGTACTTC. This encodes CASSKNPHTGTSGAYEQYF.

J is TRBJ2-7 and V is TRBV23-1, with D possibly TRBD1 on 5 matching bases. TRBV23-1 is placed among ORFs of uncertain function. Trimming left V 9 bases short and J 3 bases short, with 15 bases between. The CDR3 totals 13 residues. The chain's CDR3 is CARRTPNLYEQYF. Written as DNA, the CDR3 is TGCGCCAGAAGGACACCCAACCTCTACGAGCAGTACTTC.

The chain employs TRBV4-2 and TRBJ1-4; TRBD1 is a possible D gene (5 bases). V lost 1 base, J lost 3 bases, and 6 bases lay in between. Germline V CDR1 and CDR2: LGHNA, YNFKEQ. This CDR3 region has 14 residues. The CDR3 loop is CASSQGGPNEKLFF. In DNA form, the CDR3 reads TGTGCCAGCAGCCAAGGGGGCCCTAATGAAAAACTGTTTTTT.

The rearrangement joins TRBV4-3 to TRBJ1-5; TRBD1 matches 7 bases. This CDR3 spans 16 amino acids. V was clipped by 0 bases and J by 3 bases; unmatched bases: 5. The germline V gene encodes CDR1 LGHNA and CDR2 YSLEER. In DNA, the CDR3 is TGCGCCAGCAGCCAAGATTCACAGGGGTACAATCAGCCCCAGCATTTT. Amino acids: CASSQDSQGYNQPQHF.

This rearrangement joins TRBV11-2 to TRBJ2-7; 9 nucleotides match TRBD2. Looked up from germline, CDR1 is SGHAT and CDR2 is FQNNGV. This CDR3 is 17 amino acids long. V was pared by 5 bases and J by 4 bases, with 15 bases of the junction left unmatched. The CDR3 nucleotides are TGTGCCAGCAGCGGGTCACACCTCCTAGCGGGAACATACGAGCAGTACTTC. It translates to CASSGSHLLAGTYEQYF.

The chain joins TRBV7-3 to TRBJ2-7; 10 bases map to TRBD1. The CDR3 totals 17 residues. CDR1 and CDR2 from the germline V gene are SGHTA and FQGTGA. J lost 2 bases, V lost 5 bases, and 12 bases had no gene match. The CDR3 sequence: CASSRTGGTSAPYEQYF. The CDR3 bases are TGTGCCAGCAGCCGGACAGGGGGGACCTCTGCCCCCTACGAGCAGTACTTC. Complete variable domain (other parts from reference TRBV7-3 and TRBJ2-7): GAGVSQTPSNKVTEKGKYVELRCDPISGHTALYWYRQSLGQGPEFLIYFQGTGAADDSGLPNDRFFAVRPEGSVSTLKIQRTERGDSAVYLCASSRTGGTSAPYEQYFGPGTRLTVT.

The chain employs TRBV7-9 and TRBJ2-5; 9 nucleotides agree with TRBD1. Trimming at V came to 4 bases and at J to 5 bases, leaving 5 bases not matched to a gene. The CDR3 sequence is 14 residues long. Germline CDR1 and CDR2: SEHNR and FQNEAQ (reference sequence). In DNA, the CDR3 is TGTGCCAGCAGCTCGGACAGGGGATTGGAGACCCAGTACTTC. It codes for CASSSDRGLETQYF.

This chain links TRBV9 with TRBJ1-2; D possibly corresponds to TRBD1 (5 bases). CDR1 is SGDLS and CDR2 is YYNGEE in the germline V gene. The germline V and J ends were trimmed by 3 bases and 8 bases, with 14 bases remaining between them. CDR3 length: 13 residues. The CDR3 spells CASSANRDSGYTF. Here the CDR3 DNA reads TGTGCCAGCAGCGCAAACCGGGACTCGGGCTACACCTTC.

This chain links TRBV19 with TRBJ1-2, with D perhaps TRBD1 (5 bases). Germline lookup yields CDR1 LNHDA and CDR2 SQIVND (reference sequence). The V gene lost 6 bases and the J gene lost 2 bases, with 16 bases spanning the gap. This CDR3 region has 15 residues. CDR3 protein: CASSPSTGLNYGYTF. Here the CDR3 DNA reads TGTGCCAGTAGCCCAAGTACGGGACTAAACTATGGCTACACCTTC. Full variable domain (remainder filled in from reference TRBV19 and TRBJ1-2): DGGITQSPKYLFRKEGQNVTLSCEQNLNHDAMYWYRQDPGQGLRLIYYSQIVNDFQKGDIAEGYSVSREKKESFPLTVTSAQKNPTAFYLCASSPSTGLNYGYTFGSGTRLTVV.

This chain connects TRBV19 to TRBJ1-2; TRBD1 might be the D (5 bases). The CDR3 consists of 14 residues. CDR1 and CDR2 (germline): LNHDA, SQIVND (reference sequence). V lost 4 bases, J lost 5 bases, and 14 bases lay in between. CDR3 sequence: CASSTNRPLYGYTF. The CDR3 DNA sequence: TGTGCCAGTAGTACAAACAGGCCACTATATGGCTACACCTTC.

The chain has TRBV30 and TRBJ2-1; unclear D gene. The CDR3 totals 14 residues. Germline V gene lookup returns CDR1 GTSNPN and CDR2 SVGIG (reference sequence). Trimming stripped 0 bases from V and 0 bases from J, with 6 bases between. CDR3 in amino acids: CAWSVVSSYNEQFF. In DNA form, the CDR3 reads TGTGCCTGGAGTGTAGTTAGCTCCTACAATGAGCAGTTCTTC. The entire variable domain, with the rest obtained from reference TRBV30 and TRBJ2-1, is as follows: SQTIHQWPATLVQPVGSPLSLECTVEGTSNPNLYWYRQAAGRGLQLLFYSVGIGQISSEVPQNLSASRPQDRQFILSSKKLLLSDSGFYLCAWSVVSSYNEQFFGPGTRLTVL.

J is TRBJ2-5 and V is TRBV7-3; the match to TRBD1 covers 8 bases. This CDR3 comprises 15 residues. Losses at the gene ends were 2 bases for V and 5 bases for J; bases not matched to a gene: 7. Germline V lookup: CDR1 SGHTA, CDR2 FQGTGA. DNA of the CDR3: TGTGCCAGCAGCTTAGGACAGGGTGGCAGGGAGACCCAGTACTTC. Its translation is CASSLGQGGRETQYF.